Listed below are T cell receptor beta chains from one sample, sequenced in a study of cytomegalovirus exposure and HLA in healthy donors. Sequencing was performed with immunoSEQ multiplex PCR; in TCRdb, only in-frame clones are kept and a portion is missing. The table lists around 180,000 clones, more than 85% of them singletons. Sequencing was carried out using PBMCs. The receptors were gathered from a girl under three years old in good health and CMV-seronegative. CDR3s include the opening cysteine and the closing phenylalanine or tryptophan.

j_call: TRBJ2-7
v_call: TRBV5-4
cdr3_aa: CASSRTGVYEQYF

j_call: TRBJ2-1
v_call: TRBV4-2
cdr3_aa: CASSQGEAGTGSYNEQFF

j_call: TRBJ1-1
v_call: TRBV7-6
cdr3_aa: CASSFLWTGMDTEAFF

j_call: TRBJ1-2
v_call: TRBV7-9
cdr3_aa: CSSSFGTGEAYGYTF

j_call: TRBJ2-1
v_call: TRBV7-3
cdr3_aa: CASSLFPGGSSYNEQFF

j_call: TRBJ2-7
v_call: TRBV7-9
cdr3_aa: CASSPRRTGRSEQYF

j_call: TRBJ2-2
v_call: TRBV6-6
cdr3_aa: CASKSRDRAKPGELFF

j_call: TRBJ2-5
v_call: TRBV4-1
cdr3_aa: CASSRTGGETQYF

j_call: TRBJ2-7
v_call: TRBV7-3
cdr3_aa: CASRQYSGVIRYEQYF

j_call: TRBJ2-5
v_call: TRBV5-1
cdr3_aa: CASSRTGEETQYF

j_call: TRBJ2-3
v_call: TRBV30
cdr3_aa: CAWTPLEVDTQYF

j_call: TRBJ2-1
v_call: TRBV25-1
cdr3_aa: CASSPLAPPRYNEQFF

j_call: TRBJ2-3
v_call: TRBV29-1
cdr3_aa: CSVDDRALTDTQYF

j_call: TRBJ2-7
v_call: TRBV7-2
cdr3_aa: CASTPGAGAYEQYF

j_call: TRBJ1-2
v_call: TRBV14
cdr3_aa: CASSQGDPGGGGYTF

j_call: TRBJ2-7
v_call: TRBV6-6
cdr3_aa: CASSYSRGNYEQYF

j_call: TRBJ2-3
v_call: TRBV9
cdr3_aa: CASSVGWSTQYF

j_call: TRBJ2-7
v_call: TRBV4-2
cdr3_aa: CASSQGLAVYEQYF

j_call: TRBJ2-7
v_call: TRBV4-2
cdr3_aa: CASSQQWLADYYEQYF

j_call: TRBJ1-2
v_call: TRBV7-9
cdr3_aa: CASRGVLYGYTF

j_call: TRBJ2-1
v_call: TRBV7-3
cdr3_aa: CASSPSGGAWNEQFF

j_call: TRBJ1-1
v_call: TRBV27
cdr3_aa: CASSFLGEDTEAFF

j_call: TRBJ2-2
v_call: TRBV6-1
cdr3_aa: CASSGDRGFGELFF

j_call: TRBJ2-7
v_call: TRBV2
cdr3_aa: CASTSGYRNSYEQYF

j_call: TRBJ2-1
v_call: TRBV4-1
cdr3_aa: CASSQGLTQFF

j_call: TRBJ2-7
v_call: TRBV19
cdr3_aa: CASSLQGPTYEQYF

j_call: TRBJ1-3
v_call: TRBV12-5
cdr3_aa: CASGGRQGGNTIYF

j_call: TRBJ1-3
v_call: TRBV7-6
cdr3_aa: CASSQNGNTIYF

j_call: .
v_call: TRBV5-1
cdr3_aa: CASRGQGIDEQYF

j_call: TRBJ1-1
v_call: TRBV7-3
cdr3_aa: CASSLDTPGDTEAFF

j_call: TRBJ2-3
v_call: TRBV5-6
cdr3_aa: CASSRERGRNTDTQYF

j_call: TRBJ2-3
v_call: TRBV5-1
cdr3_aa: CAPRDINSSTDTQYF

j_call: TRBJ2-5
v_call: TRBV27
cdr3_aa: CASSLLKGEQYF

j_call: TRBJ2-1
v_call: TRBV5-5
cdr3_aa: CASSLGSGRARDEQFF

j_call: TRBJ2-5
v_call: TRBV19
cdr3_aa: CASTPVAGGARETQYF

j_call: TRBJ1-5
v_call: TRBV18
cdr3_aa: CASSPWGRSPPYSNQPQHF

j_call: TRBJ2-7
v_call: TRBV18
cdr3_aa: CASSPRVWRGLAGLDEQYF

j_call: TRBJ1-2
v_call: TRBV5-1
cdr3_aa: CASSLAVQGSGYTF

j_call: TRBJ2-3
v_call: TRBV7-9
cdr3_aa: CASSSKSSLGLGTDTQYF

j_call: TRBJ1-2
v_call: TRBV2
cdr3_aa: CARGDSVRYGYTF

j_call: TRBJ2-5
v_call: TRBV10-3
cdr3_aa: CAISESVGTGVETQYF

j_call: TRBJ1-5
v_call: TRBV30
cdr3_aa: CAWRGQGIGPQHF

j_call: TRBJ2-7
v_call: TRBV4-1
cdr3_aa: CASSQESSGSPNEQYF

j_call: TRBJ2-1
v_call: TRBV6-1
cdr3_aa: CASSEAPAGWVYEQFF

j_call: TRBJ2-3
v_call: TRBV9
cdr3_aa: CASKRPGTDTQYF